This T cell receptor beta chain was captured in a study of blood T cell repertoires in COVID-19. Profiling relied on immunoSEQ multiplex PCR, and the TCRdb table lists in-frame clones only, not all of them. In the table there are approximately 54,000 clones, more than 75% of which are singletons. This clone was counted once. This TCR derives from a human donor in a cohort sampled during active COVID-19. Sequenced: peripheral blood.

Here the CDR3 DNA reads TGTGCCAGCAGTGAAAGGGGGTATCCCGGAGGATATTATGAAGCTTTCTTT. Its translation: CASSERGYPGGYYEAFF. The chain joins TRBV25-1 to TRBJ1-1, with D perhaps matching TRBD1 (6 bases). The CDR3 is 17 amino acids. Germline lookup yields CDR1 MGHDK and CDR2 SYGVNS. The germline V and J ends were trimmed by 2 bases and 7 bases, with 23 bases remaining between them.